This TCR beta chain was identified in a study of T cells in Graves' hyperthyroidism and ophthalmopathy. It was RNA transcripts that yielded the amplified TCR beta CDR3 regions. Primed by the HTBI set, a first-round RT-PCR was run on the TCR CDR3. TCRdb called the multiplex PCR reads again in MiXCR, with one record for every CDR3 protein. The sample includes around 520,000 distinct CDR3 sequences, roughly 15% of them seen just once. Sequenced: blood. The sequence derives from a woman aged 40 to 50 with Graves' hyperthyroidism.

The CDR3 protein is CASSLIQGATEAFF. DNA for the CDR3: TGTGCCAGCAGCTTGATACAGGGGGCGACTGAAGCTTTCTTT. The gene calls are TRBV5-4 and TRBJ1-1, with 9 bases identical to TRBD1. V trimming: 1 base; J trimming: 5 bases; junction bases outside the gene matches: 3. This CDR3 contains 14 residues. Germline lookup yields CDR1 SGHNT and CDR2 YYREEE (reference sequence).